This T cell receptor (beta chain) was captured by sequencing in a study of CD8 T cells in ankylosing spondylitis (dated by TCRdb to the late 2010s). For context, the study as a whole: T cell receptor beta repertoires were profiled in healthy donors and ankylosing spondylitis patients so that disease-linked TCR variants could be found. The full study cohort comprised around 23 ankylosing spondylitis patients and some 100 healthy donors. Peripheral blood samples were taken, and synovial fluid was additionally collected from ankylosing spondylitis patients.

On this clonotype itself: What this receptor recognizes is not known. No quality values exist for individual bases; no much larger clone is one base distant.

General conclusions and limits of the study: The disease-linked clones were reported as significantly enriched in matched synovial fluid samples from ankylosing spondylitis patients. A TCR beta motif of roughly 8 highly homologous amino acid variants appeared characteristic of blood from ankylosing spondylitis patients. The disease-linked clones had a CD8+ phenotype and were found at relatively low frequencies in peripheral blood. Some motif variants had previously been reported in the synovial fluid and blood of reactive arthritis patients, which suggests shared mechanisms of disease initiation.

Trimming at the junction amounts to 1 base on V and 5 bases on J, and the germline ends lie 12 bases apart. For CDR1 and CDR2, the germline V gene lists SNHLY and FYNNEI. The CDR3 starts with the cysteine, ends with the phenylalanine, and has 15 residues. Left in the record is the CDR3 DNA by itself, 45 bases read in frame from the first base. The run used an Illumina HiSeq 2500. Quantitative 5'-RACE with molecular barcodes was used to prepare TCR beta libraries. The original pipeline was this. To identify disease-linked TCR variants, a new computational method was used, one built on a probabilistic model of VDJ rearrangement. TCRdb redid the processing of the public reads, applying fastp at Q25 and MiXCR, and retained in-frame beta chains. When rows share a CDR3 protein, they turn into one entry using the most common DNA and genes. The V and J calls shown here were made by TCRdb, not taken from the authors' results. The table for this sample lists 700,000 or so distinct CDR3 sequences; 15% to 20% of them were counted only once. The top ten clones comprise around 20% of the sample.

Sequenced input: blood, either unsorted or a sorted T cell fraction (not recorded which). The receptor's source is a male donor with ankylosing spondylitis. The rearranged segments are TRBV2 and TRBJ2-1; a weak D assignment points to TRBD2 (6 bases agree). The DNA sequence reads TGTGCCAGCAGTGAAGGGGCTAGCGTGAACAATGAGCAGTTCTTC. Translated, it reads CASSEGASVNNEQFF. The full variable domain, with segments outside the CDR3 supplied by the reference TRBV2 and TRBJ2-1 proteins, appears as EPEVTQTPSHQVTQMGQEVILRCVPISNHLYFYWYRQILGQKVEFLVSFYNNEISEKSEIFDDQFSVERPDGSNFTLKIRSTKLEDSAMYFCASSEGASVNNEQFFGPGTRLTVL.